The rows below give T cell receptor beta chains drawn from one sample of a study of CD8 T cells in ankylosing spondylitis. TCRdb ran MiXCR on the 5' RACE reads and lists one entry per CDR3 protein. The top ten hold 6% of the sample, which has about 150,000 distinct CDR3 sequences, around a third seen once. The sequencing input was synovial fluid, either unsorted or a sorted T cell fraction (not recorded which). These receptors all stem from a male donor with ankylosing spondylitis. Each CDR3 is given with its conserved first and last residue. A D gene is named only where the DNA matches it firmly.

v_gene	d_gene	j_gene	CDR3aa
TRBV24-1	.	TRBJ2-6	CATSERYRTGANVLTF
TRBV4-1	.	TRBJ2-3	CASSLGTVRGTDTQYF
TRBV10-3	TRBD2	TRBJ2-3	CAISGTTSGSTDTQYF
TRBV20-1	.	TRBJ1-6	CSARDRTRGVYNSPLHF
TRBV11-2	.	TRBJ2-4	CASSLDRGGNIQYF
TRBV6-2/TRBV6-3	.	TRBJ2-1	CASTRLQHNEQFF
TRBV10-3	TRBD2	TRBJ2-7	CATAGVLYEQYF
TRBV14	.	TRBJ2-7	CASSQAYFEQYF
TRBV5-4	.	TRBJ2-3	CASSPTTLNVPDTQYF
TRBV4-1	.	TRBJ1-2	CASRVGLTNYGYTF
TRBV20-1	.	TRBJ2-3	CSALSGVAQYF
TRBV5-1	.	TRBJ1-6	CASSITGPYNSPLHF
TRBV7-2	.	TRBJ2-2	CASSLWSGQNTGELFF
TRBV18	.	TRBJ1-2	CASSPRNGDYGYTF
TRBV12-3/TRBV12-4	.	TRBJ1-2	CASSLASTGSYGYTF
TRBV28	.	TRBJ2-1	CASSLSPGLGTLYNEQFF
TRBV5-1	.	TRBJ2-2	CASSPGRIGRDTGELFF
TRBV4-1	.	TRBJ1-5	CASSQERDQPQHF
TRBV15	.	TRBJ2-2	CATTGGEALNTGELFF
TRBV20-1	.	TRBJ1-1	CSARGDGAEAFF
TRBV6-1	.	TRBJ1-4	CASREGGGDEKLFF
TRBV2	.	TRBJ1-5	CASRHRDNSNQPQHF
TRBV5-1	TRBD1	TRBJ1-1	CASSRQGIKTEAFF
TRBV20-1	.	TRBJ1-3	CSAYPTGRGNTIYF
TRBV7-2	TRBD1	TRBJ1-2	CASSLAGGGAGGYTF
TRBV5-1	TRBD1	TRBJ2-7	CASSLVGPPRTGDYEQYF
TRBV11-2	.	TRBJ1-1	CASSLAGLPEAFF
TRBV4-1	.	TRBJ2-1	CASSQGGLASYNEQFF
TRBV20-1	.	TRBJ1-1	CSARDPRVGGYAEAFF
TRBV7-2	.	TRBJ1-4	CASSPYRERTTNEKLFF
TRBV20-1	TRBD2	TRBJ2-7	CSATPGLAFSEQYF
TRBV7-2	TRBD2	TRBJ2-7	CASSSSGGSQYEQYF
TRBV7-2	TRBD2	TRBJ2-1	CASSPPSGFPSYNEQFF
TRBV12-3/TRBV12-4	.	TRBJ2-2	CASSPSRLNTGELFF
TRBV6-1	TRBD2	TRBJ2-3	CASRGGSWSDTQYF
TRBV6-1	.	TRBJ2-3	CASRDGRVGTDTQYF
TRBV12-3/TRBV12-4	TRBD1	TRBJ2-3	CASSPSTGSTDTQYF
TRBV25-1	.	TRBJ1-6	CASRASNSPLHF
TRBV3-1	.	TRBJ2-1	CASSRRAADNEQFF
TRBV7-8	.	TRBJ2-5	CASSLTGEGETQYF
TRBV7-2	.	TRBJ2-5	CASSLSNRQETQYF
TRBV19	TRBD1	TRBJ1-2	CASSAYGQGVDGYTF